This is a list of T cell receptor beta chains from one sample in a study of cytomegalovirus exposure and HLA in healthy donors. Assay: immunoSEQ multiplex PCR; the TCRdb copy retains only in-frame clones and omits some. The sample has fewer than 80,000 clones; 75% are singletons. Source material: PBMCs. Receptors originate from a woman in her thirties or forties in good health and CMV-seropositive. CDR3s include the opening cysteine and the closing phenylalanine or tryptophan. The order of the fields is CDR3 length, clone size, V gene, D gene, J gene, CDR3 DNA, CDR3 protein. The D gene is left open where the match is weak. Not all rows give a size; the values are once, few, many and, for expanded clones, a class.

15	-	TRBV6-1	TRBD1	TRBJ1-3	TGTGCCAGCAGTCTAACAGGGGCCTCTGGAAACACCATATATTTT	CASSLTGASGNTIYF
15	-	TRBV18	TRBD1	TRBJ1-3	TGTGCCAGCTCACCAGGGACAGGGGCTGGAAACACCATATATTTT	CASSPGTGAGNTIYF
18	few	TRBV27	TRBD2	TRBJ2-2	TGTGCCAGCAGTTTTCTCCCGCGGGGGGCCCTGAGGACCGGGGAGCTGTTTTTT	CASSFLPRGALRTGELFF
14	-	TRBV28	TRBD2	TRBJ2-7	TGTGCCAGCAGTTTCCGCGGGGGGTCTACGGGGCAGTACTTC	CASSFRGGSTGQYF
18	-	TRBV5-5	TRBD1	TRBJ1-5	TGTGCCAGCAGCCTCAACTTAGCCGGACAGGGAGGGGGTCAGCCCCAGCATTTT	CASSLNLAGQGGGQPQHF
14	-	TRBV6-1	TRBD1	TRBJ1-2	TGTGCCAGCAGAGAGGGGGCTATGGTCTATGGCTACACCTTC	CASREGAMVYGYTF
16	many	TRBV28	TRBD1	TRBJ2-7	TGTGCCAGCAGTTCCCCCAGGACAGGGGGCTCCTACGAGCAGTACTTC	CASSSPRTGGSYEQYF
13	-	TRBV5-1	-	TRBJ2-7	TGCGCCAGCAGCACACCGGGAGACTACGAGCAGTACTTC	CASSTPGDYEQYF
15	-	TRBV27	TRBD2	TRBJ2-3	TGTGCCAGCAGCCGGGAGGCTACCAGCACAGATACGCAGTATTTT	CASSREATSTDTQYF
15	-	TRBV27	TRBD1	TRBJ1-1	TGTGCCAGCAGGCTGATGACAGGGGGATGGACTGAAGCTTTCTTT	CASRLMTGGWTEAFF
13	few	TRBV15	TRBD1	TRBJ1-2	TGTGCCACTCGGGACAGGGGAAACTATGGCTACACCTTC	CATRDRGNYGYTF
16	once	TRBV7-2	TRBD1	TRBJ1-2	TGTGCCAGCAGCTTATCTGGACAGGGGGCCCGCTATGGCTACACCTTC	CASSLSGQGARYGYTF
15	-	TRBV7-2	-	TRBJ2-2	TGTGCCAGCAGCCTGGACAGACTGAACACCGGGGAGCTGTTTTTT	CASSLDRLNTGELFF
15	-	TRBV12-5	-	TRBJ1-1	TGTGCTAGTGGTTTGGGGGGCGTGGGGAACACTGAAGCTTTCTTT	CASGLGGVGNTEAFF
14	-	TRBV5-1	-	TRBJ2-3	TGCGCCAGCAGCCCACAGACCTCTTTAGATACGCAGTATTTT	CASSPQTSLDTQYF
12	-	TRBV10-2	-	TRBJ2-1	TGCGCCAGCACCCCGAGATGGAGTGAGCAGTTCTTC	CASTPRWSEQFF
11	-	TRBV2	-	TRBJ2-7	TGTGCCAGCAGTGAAGACAGACTACAGTACTTC	CASSEDRLQYF
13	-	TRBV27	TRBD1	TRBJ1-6	TGTGCCGGAACCGGGACAGATAATTCACCCCTCCACTTT	CAGTGTDNSPLHF
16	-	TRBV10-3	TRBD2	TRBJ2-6	TGTGCCATCACGGGGGGGGCGGGACCTGGGGCCAACGTCCTGACTTTC	CAITGGAGPGANVLTF
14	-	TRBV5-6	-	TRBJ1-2	TGTGCCAGCAGCTTGATGTCAACTAACTATGGCTACACCTTC	CASSLMSTNYGYTF
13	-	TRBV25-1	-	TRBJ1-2	TGTGCCAGCAGTGATGCAGGGAACTATGGCTACACCTTC	CASSDAGNYGYTF
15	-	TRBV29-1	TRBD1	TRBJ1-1	TGCAGCGTAGACAGGGGGTGGGCCATGAACACTGAAGCTTTCTTT	CSVDRGWAMNTEAFF